Many counts were recorded for the clone carrying this TCR beta chain. Template material for amplifying TCR beta CDR3 regions consisted of RNA transcripts. During a first-round RT-PCR of the TCR CDR3, the HTBI primer set was used. In TCRdb, the multiplex PCR reads were re-called with MiXCR into one record per CDR3 protein. Of hundreds of thousands of distinct CDR3 sequences listed, around 20% were seen once; the top ten hold roughly a sixth. The sample originates from a study of T cells in Graves' hyperthyroidism and ophthalmopathy. J lost 3 bases, V lost 2 bases, and 9 bases had no gene match. In germline, CDR1 is ENHRY, CDR2 SYGVKD. The CDR3 is made up of 16 amino acids.

This receptor was obtained from a woman between 45 and 60 years old with Graves' hyperthyroidism that later progressed to Graves' ophthalmopathy. Specimen: blood. This chain connects TRBV10-3 to TRBJ1-2, with 7 bases lining up with TRBD1. In DNA form, the CDR3 reads TGTGCCATCAGTGAGCAGACGTCCGGGACAGACTATGGCTACACCTTC. It specifies CAISEQTSGTDYGYTF.